The rows below give T cell receptor beta chains drawn from one sample of a study of blood T cell repertoires in COVID-19. Method: immunoSEQ multiplex PCR; TCRdb's copy keeps in-frame clones and lacks some. This table holds 70,000 to 95,000 clones, roughly 83% found once. Material for sequencing was peripheral blood. The receptors come from a human donor in a cohort sampled during active COVID-19. Both conserved end residues are part of each CDR3. The order of the fields is D gene, V gene, J gene, clone size, CDR3 protein, CDR3 DNA. The D gene is left open where the match is weak. Clone size is stated in some rows and not others, as once, few, many or a class when expanded.

-	TRBV6-2/TRBV6-3	TRBJ2-5	-	CASSPLAINRETQYF	TGTGCCAGCAGTCCCCTCGCAATCAATCGGGAGACCCAGTACTTC
TRBD1	TRBV2	TRBJ1-3	once	CASSKDRGLGNTIYF	TGTGCCAGCAGCAAAGACAGGGGCCTTGGAAACACCATATATTTT
-	TRBV19	TRBJ2-2	-	CASSIAGTNTGELFF	TGTGCCAGTAGTATAGCAGGCACGAACACCGGGGAGCTGTTTTTT
TRBD1	TRBV3-1/TRBV3-2	TRBJ2-5	-	CASSQELQGAWETQYF	TGTGCCAGCAGCCAAGAGTTACAGGGGGCCTGGGAGACCCAGTACTTC
TRBD1	TRBV27	TRBJ2-5	-	CASSRDRGFETQYF	TGTGCCAGCAGCCGGGACAGGGGCTTTGAGACCCAGTACTTC
TRBD2	TRBV7-2	TRBJ2-1	-	CASSRLAGGINNEQFF	TGTGCCAGCAGTCGACTAGCGGGGGGGATCAACAATGAGCAGTTCTTC
-	TRBV6-6	TRBJ2-2	-	CASSPGAGTGELFF	TGTGCCAGCAGCCCCGGGGCGGGGACCGGGGAGCTGTTTTTT
TRBD1	TRBV4-3	TRBJ1-5	few	CASSPETGKGQPQHF	TGCGCCAGCAGCCCAGAGACAGGGAAGGGTCAGCCCCAGCATTTT
TRBD1	TRBV18	TRBJ2-7	once	CASSPGQGLTYEQYF	TGTGCCAGCTCACCGGGACAGGGGCTCACCTACGAGCAGTACTTC
TRBD1	TRBV7-2	TRBJ1-5	-	CASSTTGGIQPQHF	TGTGCCAGCAGCACCACAGGGGGCATTCAGCCCCAGCATTTT
-	TRBV5-6	TRBJ2-2	few	CASSLLGYTGELFF	TGTGCCAGCAGCTTGCTGGGCTACACCGGGGAGCTGTTTTTT
-	TRBV12-3/TRBV12-4	TRBJ2-4	-	CASSRYKNIQYF	TGTGCCAGCAGTCGGTATAAAAACATTCAGTACTTC
-	TRBV6-1	TRBJ2-7	-	CASSELDRLLGEQYF	TGTGCCAGCAGTGAGCTAGACCGATTACTCGGCGAGCAGTACTTC
-	TRBV19	TRBJ2-7	-	CASSGPGVEQYF	TGTGCCAGTAGTGGTCCAGGGGTCGAGCAGTACTTC
-	TRBV9	TRBJ1-3	-	CASSAGHGGVSGNTIYF	TGTGCCAGCAGCGCAGGCCACGGGGGGGTTTCTGGAAACACCATATATTTT
-	TRBV15	TRBJ2-1	-	CATSRDLGNPYNEQFF	TGTGCCACCAGCAGAGATCTCGGGAACCCCTACAATGAGCAGTTCTTC
TRBD2	TRBV5-1	TRBJ2-7	-	CASSRTSGSYEQYF	TGCGCCAGCAGCCGGACTAGCGGGAGCTACGAGCAGTACTTC
TRBD1	TRBV7-6	TRBJ1-1	many	CASSSGRQGNTEAFF	TGTGCCAGCAGCTCCGGCCGACAGGGCAACACTGAAGCTTTCTTT
-	TRBV2	TRBJ1-1	-	CASTSGVEAFF	TGTGCCAGCACTTCAGGGGTAGAAGCTTTCTTT
TRBD2	TRBV5-1	TRBJ2-7	-	CASSGRTSGIIEQYF	TGCGCCAGCAGCGGGAGGACTAGCGGAATTATCGAGCAGTACTTC
-	TRBV29-1	TRBJ1-1	-	CSVPLQGLRTEAFF	TGCAGCGTTCCCCTACAGGGATTAAGGACTGAAGCTTTCTTT
TRBD1	TRBV28	TRBJ1-1	once	CASSPRGARRTEAFF	TGTGCCAGCAGTCCCAGGGGGGCTCGTCGCACTGAAGCTTTCTTT
TRBD2	TRBV7-3	TRBJ2-3	-	CASSLTAGGRTDTQYF	TGTGCCAGCAGCTTAACGGCGGGCGGGAGGACAGATACGCAGTATTTT
-	TRBV9	TRBJ1-3	-	CASSDGFSGNTIYF	TGTGCCAGCAGCGACGGGTTCTCTGGAAACACCATATATTTT
-	TRBV5-1	TRBJ2-3	-	CASSLVSREDTQYF	TGCGCCAGCAGCTTGGTCTCGAGGGAAGATACGCAGTATTTT
TRBD1	TRBV7-2	TRBJ1-1	-	CASSSYPGTGGTEAFF	TGTGCCAGCAGCTCCTACCCCGGGACAGGGGGCACTGAAGCTTTCTTT
TRBD1	TRBV6-4	TRBJ2-1	-	CASSNRSGTGIYNEQFF	TGTGCCAGCAGCAATAGATCCGGGACAGGGATATACAATGAGCAGTTCTTC
-	TRBV10-1	TRBJ2-1	-	CASSTGQSSYNEQFF	TGCGCCAGCAGCACCGGACAGAGCTCCTACAATGAGCAGTTCTTC
TRBD1	TRBV2	TRBJ2-7	-	CASCDGQAYEQYF	TGTGCCAGCTGCGATGGACAGGCCTACGAGCAGTACTTC
-	TRBV19	TRBJ2-2	-	CASRWGLNTGELFF	TGTGCCAGTAGATGGGGACTTAACACCGGGGAGCTGTTTTTT
TRBD2	TRBV18	TRBJ2-1	many	CASFTSGSVDEQFF	TGTGCCAGCTTCACTAGCGGGAGTGTCGATGAGCAGTTCTTC
TRBD1	TRBV9	TRBJ1-1	-	CASSVGQINTEAFF	TGTGCCAGCAGCGTGGGACAGATAAACACTGAAGCTTTCTTT
-	TRBV3-1/TRBV3-2	TRBJ2-5	-	CASSQGRSGTQYF	TGTGCCAGCAGCCAAGGCAGGAGCGGGACCCAGTACTTC
TRBD1	TRBV30	TRBJ2-4	-	CAWSVGQGAYIQYF	TGTGCCTGGAGTGTGGGCCAGGGGGCGTACATTCAGTACTTC